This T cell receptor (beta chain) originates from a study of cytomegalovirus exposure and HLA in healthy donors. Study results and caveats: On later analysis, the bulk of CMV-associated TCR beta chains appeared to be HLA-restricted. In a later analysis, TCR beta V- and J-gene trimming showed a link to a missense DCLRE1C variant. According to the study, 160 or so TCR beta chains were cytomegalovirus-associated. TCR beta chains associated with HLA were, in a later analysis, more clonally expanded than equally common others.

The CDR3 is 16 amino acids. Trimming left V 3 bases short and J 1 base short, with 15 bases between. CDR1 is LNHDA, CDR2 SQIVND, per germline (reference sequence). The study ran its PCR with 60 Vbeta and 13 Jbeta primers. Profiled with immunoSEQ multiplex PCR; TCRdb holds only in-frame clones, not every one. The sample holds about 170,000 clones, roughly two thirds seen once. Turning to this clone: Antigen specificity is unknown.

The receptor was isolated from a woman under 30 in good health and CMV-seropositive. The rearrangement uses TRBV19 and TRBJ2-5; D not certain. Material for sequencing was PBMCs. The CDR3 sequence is CASSIPGGSIQETQYF. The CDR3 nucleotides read TGTGCCAGTAGTATCCCAGGTGGATCCATCCAAGAGACCCAGTACTTC. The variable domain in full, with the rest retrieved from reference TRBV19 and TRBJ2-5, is DGGITQSPKYLFRKEGQNVTLSCEQNLNHDAMYWYRQDPGQGLRLIYYSQIVNDFQKGDIAEGYSVSREKKESFPLTVTSAQKNPTAFYLCASSIPGGSIQETQYFGPGTRLLVL.